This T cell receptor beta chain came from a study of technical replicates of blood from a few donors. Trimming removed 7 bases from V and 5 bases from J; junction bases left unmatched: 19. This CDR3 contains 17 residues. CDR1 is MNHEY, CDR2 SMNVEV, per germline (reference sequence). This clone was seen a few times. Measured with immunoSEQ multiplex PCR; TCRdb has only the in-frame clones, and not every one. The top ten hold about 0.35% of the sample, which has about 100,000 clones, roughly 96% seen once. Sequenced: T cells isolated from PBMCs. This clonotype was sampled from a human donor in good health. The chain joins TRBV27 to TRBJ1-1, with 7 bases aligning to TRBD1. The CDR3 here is CASIPPPTGRWWTEAFF. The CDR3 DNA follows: TGTGCCAGCATCCCACCCCCGACAGGGAGGTGGTGGACTGAAGCTTTCTTT.